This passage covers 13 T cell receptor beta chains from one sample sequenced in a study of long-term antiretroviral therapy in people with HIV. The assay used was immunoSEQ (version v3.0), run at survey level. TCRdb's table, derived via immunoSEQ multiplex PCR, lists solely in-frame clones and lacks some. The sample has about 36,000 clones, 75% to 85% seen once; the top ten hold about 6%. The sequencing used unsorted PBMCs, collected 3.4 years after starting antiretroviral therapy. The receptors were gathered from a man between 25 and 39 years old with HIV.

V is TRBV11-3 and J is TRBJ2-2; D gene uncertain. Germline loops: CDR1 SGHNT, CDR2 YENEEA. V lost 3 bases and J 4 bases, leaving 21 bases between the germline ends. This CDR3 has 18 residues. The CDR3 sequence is CASSFLPKSGAFTGELFF. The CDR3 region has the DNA TGTGCCAGCAGCTTCCTCCCAAAATCCGGTGCTTTCACCGGGGAGCTGTTTTTT.

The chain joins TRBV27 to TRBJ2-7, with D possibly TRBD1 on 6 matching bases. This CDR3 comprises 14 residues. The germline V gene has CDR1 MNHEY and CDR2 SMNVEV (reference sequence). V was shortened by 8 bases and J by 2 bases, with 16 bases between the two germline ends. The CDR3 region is CASALTGPTYEQYF. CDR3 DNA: TGTGCCAGCGCCCTCACAGGGCCCACCTACGAGCAGTACTTC.

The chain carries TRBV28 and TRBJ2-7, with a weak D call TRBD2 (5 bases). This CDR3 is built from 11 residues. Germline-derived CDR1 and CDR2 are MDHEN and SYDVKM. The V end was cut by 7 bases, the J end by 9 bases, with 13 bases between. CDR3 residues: CASNRDRGQYF. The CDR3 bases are TGTGCCAGCAACCGGGATCGGGGGCAGTACTTC.

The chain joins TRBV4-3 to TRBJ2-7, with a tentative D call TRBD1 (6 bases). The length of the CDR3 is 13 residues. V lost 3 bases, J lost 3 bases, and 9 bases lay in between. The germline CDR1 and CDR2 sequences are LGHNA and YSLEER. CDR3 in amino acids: CASSQEQGYEQYF. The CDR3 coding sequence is TGCGCCAGCAGCCAGGAACAGGGCTACGAGCAGTACTTC.

In DNA form, the CDR3 reads TGTGCCAGTAGTAACCTAGCGGGAGGGGGGACCCAGTACTTC. This sequence encodes CASSNLAGGGTQYF. The rearrangement uses TRBV19 and TRBJ2-5; 12 bases are a match to TRBD2. CDR1 is LNHDA and CDR2 is SQIVND in the germline V gene (reference sequence). The V segment lost 4 bases and the J segment 7 bases; nucleotides outside the gene matches: 4. The CDR3 length is 14 residues.

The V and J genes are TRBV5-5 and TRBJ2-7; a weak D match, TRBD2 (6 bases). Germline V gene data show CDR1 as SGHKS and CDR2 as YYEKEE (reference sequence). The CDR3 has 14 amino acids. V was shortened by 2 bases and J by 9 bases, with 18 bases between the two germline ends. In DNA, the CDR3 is TGTGCCAGCAGCTTAGACGGGGGACTCGGCGTGCAGTACTTC. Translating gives CASSLDGGLGVQYF.

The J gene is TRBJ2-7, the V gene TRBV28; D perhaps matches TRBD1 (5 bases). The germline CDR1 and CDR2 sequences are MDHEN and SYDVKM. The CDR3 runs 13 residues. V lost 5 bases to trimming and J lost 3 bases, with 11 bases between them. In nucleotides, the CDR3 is TGTGCCAGCAGTGATAGGGGTGGCTACGAGCAGTACTTC. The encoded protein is CASSDRGGYEQYF. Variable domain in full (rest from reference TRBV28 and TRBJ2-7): DVKVTQSSRYLVKRTGEKVFLECVQDMDHENMFWYRQDPGLGLRLIYFSYDVKMKEKGDIPEGYSVSREKKERFSLILESASTNQTSMYLCASSDRGGYEQYFGPGTRLTVT.

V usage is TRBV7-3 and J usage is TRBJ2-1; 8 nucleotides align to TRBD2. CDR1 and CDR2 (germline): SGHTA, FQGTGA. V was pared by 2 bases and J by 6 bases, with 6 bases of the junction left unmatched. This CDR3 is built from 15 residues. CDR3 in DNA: TGTGCCAGCAGCTTAGCTAGCGGGCTCTTCAATGAGCAGTTCTTC. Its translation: CASSLASGLFNEQFF.

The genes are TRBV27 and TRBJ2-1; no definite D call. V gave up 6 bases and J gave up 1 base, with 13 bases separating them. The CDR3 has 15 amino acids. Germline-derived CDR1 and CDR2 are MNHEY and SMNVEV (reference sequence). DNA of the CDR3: TGTGCCAGCAGGAAAATTCTGGAGTCCTACAATGAGCAGTTCTTC. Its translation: CASRKILESYNEQFF.

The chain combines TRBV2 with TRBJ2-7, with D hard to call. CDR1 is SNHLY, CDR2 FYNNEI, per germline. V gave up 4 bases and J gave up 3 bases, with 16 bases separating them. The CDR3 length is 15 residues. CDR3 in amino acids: CASSVTSSQSYEQYF. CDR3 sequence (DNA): TGTGCCAGCAGTGTAACGTCCAGCCAGAGCTACGAGCAGTACTTC. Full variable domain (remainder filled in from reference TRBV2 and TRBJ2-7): EPEVTQTPSHQVTQMGQEVILRCVPISNHLYFYWYRQILGQKVEFLVSFYNNEISEKSEIFDDQFSVERPDGSNFTLKIRSTKLEDSAMYFCASSVTSSQSYEQYFGPGTRLTVT.

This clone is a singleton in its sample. CDR3 coding DNA: TGTGCCTGGAGTGTACTCCTAGCGGGAGGCAATGAGCAGTTCTTC. It specifies CAWSVLLAGGNEQFF. The V and J genes are TRBV30 and TRBJ2-1, with 11 bases lining up with TRBD2. The CDR3 consists of 15 residues. Germline V gives CDR1 GTSNPN, CDR2 SVGIG (reference sequence). V lost 0 bases, J lost 6 bases, and 4 bases stayed unmatched.

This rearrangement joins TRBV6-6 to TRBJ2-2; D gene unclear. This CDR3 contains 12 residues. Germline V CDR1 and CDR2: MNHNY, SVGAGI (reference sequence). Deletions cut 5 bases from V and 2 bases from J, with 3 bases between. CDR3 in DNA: TGTGCCAGCAGTCCAAACACCGGGGAGCTGTTTTTT. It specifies CASSPNTGELFF.

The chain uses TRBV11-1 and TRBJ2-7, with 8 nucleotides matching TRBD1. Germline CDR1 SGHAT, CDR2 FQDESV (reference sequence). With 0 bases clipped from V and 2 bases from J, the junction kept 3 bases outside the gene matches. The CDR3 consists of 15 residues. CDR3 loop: CASSLAGTGTYEQYF. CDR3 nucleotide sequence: TGTGCCAGCAGCTTAGCCGGGACAGGCACCTACGAGCAGTACTTC.